This entry lists 3 T cell receptor beta chains sequenced from one sample in a study of T cells after somatic rescue of genetic block. The repertoire was sequenced with immunoSEQ multiplex PCR; TCRdb's copy has only in-frame clones and lacks some. This table holds roughly 13,000 clones, 73% found once. The sequencing sample was made of peripheral blood mononuclear cells (PBMCs). All receptors come from a boy between 5 and 17 years old.

This chain joins TRBV10-3 and TRBJ1-2; 7 nucleotides match TRBD1. CDR3 length equals 16 residues. Germline trimming cut 4 bases from V and 0 bases from J; bases unmatched to any gene: 8. Germline assignment: CDR1 ENHRY and CDR2 SYGVKD. Here the CDR3 DNA reads TGTGCCATCAGTGCGCAAATGACAGGGCCTAACTATGGCTACACCTTC. It specifies CAISAQMTGPNYGYTF.

This clone showed up just a few times. The chain uses TRBV5-5 and TRBJ1-4; 7 positions match TRBD1. There are 16 residues in the CDR3. Germline V CDR1 and CDR2: SGHKS, YYEKEE (reference sequence). V trimming: 3 bases; J trimming: 2 bases; junction bases outside the gene matches: 7. DNA of the CDR3: TGTGCCAGCAGCTGGAGGGGACAGTCTACTAATGAAAAACTGTTTTTT. This encodes CASSWRGQSTNEKLFF.

V is TRBV18 and J is TRBJ2-2; TRBD1 is a possible D gene (6 bases). Trimming cost V 3 bases and J 2 bases, with 22 bases left between them. The CDR3 contains 19 residues. CDR1 and CDR2 (germline): KGHSH, LQKENI. The CDR3 is CASSPVQGGRYPNTGELFF. The DNA of the CDR3 is TGTGCCAGCTCACCGGTACAGGGTGGAAGGTATCCCAACACCGGGGAGCTGTTTTTT.